The following is a T cell receptor beta chain sequence with its context. Its antigen is not identified. These data belong to a study of T cell responses to AZD1222 COVID-19 vaccine. Study-level results: Most donors were white British and more were female, and clonal diversity was possibly underestimated. The breadth and depth of Spike-specific TCRs increased once two AZD1222 doses had been given.

Here immunoSEQ multiplex PCR was the method, and the copy in TCRdb shows in-frame clones only, minus some. The data contain more than 90,000 clones, more than 70% of them singletons. Second-dose timings of about 4 or about 12 weeks were pooled. CDR1 and CDR2 (germline): ENHRY, SYGVKD. Trimming removed 6 bases from V and 0 bases from J; junction bases left unmatched: 9. This CDR3 spans 19 amino acids. The rearrangement links TRBV10-3 to TRBJ2-1, with 15 bases fitting TRBD2. This TCR was sampled from an adult who received the AZD1222 COVID-19 vaccine. The source material was peripheral blood, sampled 28 days after the second AZD1222 dose. CDR3 DNA sequence: TGTGCCATCAGCCCGGGACTAGCGGGAGGCCCAAGCTCCTACAATGAGCAGTTCTTC. As protein: CAISPGLAGGPSSYNEQFF.